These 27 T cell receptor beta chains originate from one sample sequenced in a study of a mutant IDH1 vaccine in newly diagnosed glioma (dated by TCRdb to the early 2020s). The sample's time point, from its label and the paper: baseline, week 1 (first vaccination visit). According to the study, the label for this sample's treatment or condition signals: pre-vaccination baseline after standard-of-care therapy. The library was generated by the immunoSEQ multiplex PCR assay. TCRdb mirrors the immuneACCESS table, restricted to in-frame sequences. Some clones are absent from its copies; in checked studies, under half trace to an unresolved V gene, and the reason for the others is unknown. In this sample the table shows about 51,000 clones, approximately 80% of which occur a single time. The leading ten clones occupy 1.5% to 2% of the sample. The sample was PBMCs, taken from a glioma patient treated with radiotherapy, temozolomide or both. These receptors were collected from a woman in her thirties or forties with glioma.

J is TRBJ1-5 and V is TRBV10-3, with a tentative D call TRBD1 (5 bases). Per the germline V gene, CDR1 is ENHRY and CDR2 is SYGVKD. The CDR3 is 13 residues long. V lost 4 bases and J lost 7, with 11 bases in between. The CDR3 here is CAISGLQGQPQHF. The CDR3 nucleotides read TGTGCCATCAGTGGGCTCCAGGGACAGCCCCAGCATTTT.

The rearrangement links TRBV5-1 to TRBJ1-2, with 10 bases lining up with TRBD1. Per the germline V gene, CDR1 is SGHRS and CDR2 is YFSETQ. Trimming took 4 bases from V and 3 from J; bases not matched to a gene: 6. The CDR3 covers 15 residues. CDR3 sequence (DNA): TGCGCCAGCAGCCAGACGACAGGGGGCGACTATGGCTACACCTTC. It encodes CASSQTTGGDYGYTF.

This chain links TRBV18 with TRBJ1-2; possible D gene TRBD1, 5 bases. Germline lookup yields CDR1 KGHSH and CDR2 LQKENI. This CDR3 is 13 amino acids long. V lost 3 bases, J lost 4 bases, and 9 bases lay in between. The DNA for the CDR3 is TGTGCCAGCTCACCCGCGGGGGGCTATGGCTACACCTTC. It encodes CASSPAGGYGYTF.

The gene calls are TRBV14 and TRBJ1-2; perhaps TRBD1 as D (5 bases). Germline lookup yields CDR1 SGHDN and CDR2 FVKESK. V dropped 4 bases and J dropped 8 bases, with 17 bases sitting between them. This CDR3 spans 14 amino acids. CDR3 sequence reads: CASSLTRGFGGYTF. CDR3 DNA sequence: TGTGCCAGCAGCCTAACTAGGGGTTTTGGGGGCTACACCTTC.

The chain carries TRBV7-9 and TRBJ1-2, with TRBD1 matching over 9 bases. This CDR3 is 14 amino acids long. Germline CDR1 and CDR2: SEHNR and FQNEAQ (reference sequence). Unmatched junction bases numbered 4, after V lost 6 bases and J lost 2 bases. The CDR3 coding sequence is TGTGCCAGCAGTAAGGGACAGGGAAACTATGGCTACACCTTC. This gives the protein CASSKGQGNYGYTF.

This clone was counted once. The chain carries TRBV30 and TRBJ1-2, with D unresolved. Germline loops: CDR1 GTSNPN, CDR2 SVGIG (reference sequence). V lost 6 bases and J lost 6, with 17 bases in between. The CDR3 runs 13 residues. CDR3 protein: CACPLLGRHGYTF. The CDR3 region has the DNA TGTGCCTGCCCTCTCCTCGGTAGGCATGGCTACACCTTC.

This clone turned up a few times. CDR3 sequence: CSVGRNNEKLFF. CDR3 in DNA: TGCAGCGTTGGGAGGAATAATGAAAAACTGTTTTTT. The chain carries TRBV29-1 and TRBJ1-4; unclear D gene. V was clipped by 4 bases and J by 4 bases, with 7 bases between them. Germline CDR1 is SQVTM and CDR2 is ANQGSEA. The CDR3 extends over 12 amino acids.

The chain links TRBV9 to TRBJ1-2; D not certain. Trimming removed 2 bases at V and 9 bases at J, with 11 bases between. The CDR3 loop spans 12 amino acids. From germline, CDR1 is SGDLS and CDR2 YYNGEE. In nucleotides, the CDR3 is TGTGCCAGCAGCGTGGGAAACTTCCGCTACACCTTC. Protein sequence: CASSVGNFRYTF.

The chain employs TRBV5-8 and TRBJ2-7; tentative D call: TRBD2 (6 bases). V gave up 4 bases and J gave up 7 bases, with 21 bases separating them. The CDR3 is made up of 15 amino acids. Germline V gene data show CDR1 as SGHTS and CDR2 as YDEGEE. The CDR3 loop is CASSPTAGRVVEQYF. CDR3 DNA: TGTGCCAGCAGCCCAACCGCGGGACGGGTCGTGGAGCAGTACTTC.

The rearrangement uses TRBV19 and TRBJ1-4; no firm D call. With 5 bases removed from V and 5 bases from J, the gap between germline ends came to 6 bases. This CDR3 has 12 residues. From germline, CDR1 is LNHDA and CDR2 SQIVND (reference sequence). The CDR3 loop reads CASSFVNEKLFF. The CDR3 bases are TGTGCCAGTAGTTTCGTAAATGAAAAACTGTTTTTT.

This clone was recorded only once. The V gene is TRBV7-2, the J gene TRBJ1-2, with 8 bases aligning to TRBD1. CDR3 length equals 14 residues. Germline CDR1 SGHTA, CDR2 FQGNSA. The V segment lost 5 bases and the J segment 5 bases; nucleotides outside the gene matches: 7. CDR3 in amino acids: CASSPPGTGYGYTF. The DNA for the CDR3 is TGTGCCAGCAGCCCACCAGGGACAGGATATGGCTACACCTTC.

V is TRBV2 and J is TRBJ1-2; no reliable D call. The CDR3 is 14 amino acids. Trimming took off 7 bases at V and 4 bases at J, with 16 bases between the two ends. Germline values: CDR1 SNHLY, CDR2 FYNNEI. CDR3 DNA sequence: TGTGCCAGCAACCCGGGTCAGAGGGCCTATGGCTACACCTTC. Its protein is CASNPGQRAYGYTF.

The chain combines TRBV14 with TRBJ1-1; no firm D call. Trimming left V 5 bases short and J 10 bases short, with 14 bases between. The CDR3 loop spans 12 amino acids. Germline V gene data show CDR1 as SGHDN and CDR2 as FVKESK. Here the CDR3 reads CASSWGVELAFF. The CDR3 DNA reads TGTGCCAGCAGCTGGGGTGTGGAGCTAGCTTTCTTT.

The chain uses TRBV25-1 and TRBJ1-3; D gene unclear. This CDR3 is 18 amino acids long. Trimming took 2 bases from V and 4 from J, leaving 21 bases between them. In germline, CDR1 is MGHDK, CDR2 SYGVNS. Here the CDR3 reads CASSEPPNTEPEGNTIYF. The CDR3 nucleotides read TGTGCCAGCAGTGAACCCCCAAACACAGAGCCGGAAGGAAACACCATATATTTT.

CDR3 loop: CASSLGDSLSGGYTF. The CDR3 nucleotides read TGTGCCAGCAGCTTGGGGGACTCCCTTTCCGGCGGCTACACCTTC. J is TRBJ1-2 and V is TRBV5-6; tentative D call: TRBD1 (5 bases). The CDR3 runs to 15 residues. Looked up from germline, CDR1 is SGHDT and CDR2 is YYEEEE. V gave up 0 bases and J gave up 8 bases, with 17 bases separating them.

CDR3 coding DNA: TGCGCCAGCAGCCCTCGGACTAGCGGGGTCCACGAGCAGTACTTC. Protein product: CASSPRTSGVHEQYF. The rearrangement joins TRBV4-1 to TRBJ2-7, with 12 bases fitting TRBD2. Germline V gene sequence: CDR1 MGHRA, CDR2 YSYEKL. V lost 4 bases and J lost 5; bases outside the gene matches: 6. The CDR3 is made up of 15 amino acids.

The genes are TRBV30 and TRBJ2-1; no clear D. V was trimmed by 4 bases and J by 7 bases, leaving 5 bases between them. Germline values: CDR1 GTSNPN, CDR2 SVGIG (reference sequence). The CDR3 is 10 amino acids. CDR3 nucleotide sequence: TGTGCCTGGACCCGGAATGAGCAGTTCTTC. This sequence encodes CAWTRNEQFF.

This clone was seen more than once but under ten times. This chain's CDR3 is CATSSLGNPNEKLFF. Written as DNA, the CDR3 is TGTGCCACCAGCTCCCTGGGCAACCCTAATGAAAAACTGTTTTTT. The chain joins TRBV15 to TRBJ1-4; D gene unclear. Germline-derived CDR1 and CDR2 are LNHNV and YYDKDF (reference sequence). The V and J ends lost 5 bases and 3 bases respectively, with 13 bases between them. This CDR3 has 15 amino acids.

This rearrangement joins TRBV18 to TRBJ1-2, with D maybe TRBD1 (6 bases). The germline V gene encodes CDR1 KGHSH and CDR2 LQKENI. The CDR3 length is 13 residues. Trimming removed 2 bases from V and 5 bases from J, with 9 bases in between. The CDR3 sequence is CASSPGGEYGYTF. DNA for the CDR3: TGTGCCAGCTCACCAGGGGGCGAGTATGGCTACACCTTC.

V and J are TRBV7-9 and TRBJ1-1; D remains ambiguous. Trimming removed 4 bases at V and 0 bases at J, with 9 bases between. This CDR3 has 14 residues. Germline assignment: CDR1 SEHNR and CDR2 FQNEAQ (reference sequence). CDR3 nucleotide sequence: TGTGCCAGCAGCTCCGAGCCAGTGAACACTGAAGCTTTCTTT. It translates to CASSSEPVNTEAFF.

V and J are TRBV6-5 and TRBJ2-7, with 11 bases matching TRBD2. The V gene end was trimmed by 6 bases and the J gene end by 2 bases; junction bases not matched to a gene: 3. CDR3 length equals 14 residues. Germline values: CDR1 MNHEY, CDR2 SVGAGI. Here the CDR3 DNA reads TGTGCCAGCAGCTTGACTAGCGGGGCCTACGAGCAGTACTTC. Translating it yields CASSLTSGAYEQYF.

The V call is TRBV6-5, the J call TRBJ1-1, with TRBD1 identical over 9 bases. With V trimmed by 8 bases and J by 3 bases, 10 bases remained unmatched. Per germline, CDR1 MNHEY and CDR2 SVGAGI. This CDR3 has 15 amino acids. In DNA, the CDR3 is TGTGCCAGCCGGAAAGTCGACAGGGGGGACACTGAAGCTTTCTTT. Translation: CASRKVDRGDTEAFF.

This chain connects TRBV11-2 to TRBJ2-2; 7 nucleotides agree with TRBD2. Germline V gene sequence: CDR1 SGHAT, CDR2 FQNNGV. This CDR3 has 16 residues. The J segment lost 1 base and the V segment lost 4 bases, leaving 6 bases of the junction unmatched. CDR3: CASSSRGELNTGELFF. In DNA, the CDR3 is TGTGCCAGCAGCTCCCGGGGGGAATTGAACACCGGGGAGCTGTTTTTT.

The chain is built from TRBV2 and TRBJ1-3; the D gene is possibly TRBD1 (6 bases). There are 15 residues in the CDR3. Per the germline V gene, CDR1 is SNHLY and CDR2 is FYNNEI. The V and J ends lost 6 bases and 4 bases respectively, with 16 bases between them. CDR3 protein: CASSRPSGQGNTIYF. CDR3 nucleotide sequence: TGTGCCAGCAGCCGACCTTCCGGACAGGGAAACACCATATATTTT.

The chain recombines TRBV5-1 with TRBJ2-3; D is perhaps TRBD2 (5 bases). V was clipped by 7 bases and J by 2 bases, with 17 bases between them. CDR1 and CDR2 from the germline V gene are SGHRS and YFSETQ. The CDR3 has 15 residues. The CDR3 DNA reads TGCGCCAGCTTCGAGGGCAGAGGTTCCACAGATACGCAGTATTTT. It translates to CASFEGRGSTDTQYF.

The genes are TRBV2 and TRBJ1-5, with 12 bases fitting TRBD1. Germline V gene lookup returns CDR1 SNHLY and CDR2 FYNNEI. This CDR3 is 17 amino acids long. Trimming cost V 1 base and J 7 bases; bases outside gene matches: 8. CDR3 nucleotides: TGTGCCAGCAGTGAAGGGGGGGGACAGGGGGCATGGCAGCCCCAGCATTTT. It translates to CASSEGGGQGAWQPQHF.

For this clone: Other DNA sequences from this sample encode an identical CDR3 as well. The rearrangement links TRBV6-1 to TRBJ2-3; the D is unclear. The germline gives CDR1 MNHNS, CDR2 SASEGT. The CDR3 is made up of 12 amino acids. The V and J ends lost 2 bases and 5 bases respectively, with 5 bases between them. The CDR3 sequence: CASSEFGDTQYF. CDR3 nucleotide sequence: TGTGCCAGCAGTGAATTCGGAGATACGCAGTATTTT.